What follows are 3 T cell receptor beta chains derived from one specimen sequenced in a study of blood T cells in healthy people across ages. For the second PCR, which ran for roughly 7 to 11 cycles, a sample-barcoded 5' primer and a J-beta primer mix were used. TCRdb re-called the 5' RACE reads through MiXCR, storing one row per CDR3 protein. The sample comprises about 1.7 million distinct CDR3 sequences, roughly 28% of which are singletons, and around 7.7% rests with the top ten. The sample consisted of blood. The receptors here all came from a woman in her twenties or thirties in good health.

In this sample, this clonotype turned up a few times. The rearrangement uses TRBV29-1 and TRBJ2-7, with D tentatively TRBD1 (5 bases). The germline CDR1 and CDR2 sequences are SQVTM and ANQGSEA. V dropped 6 bases and J dropped 4 bases, with 10 bases sitting between them. The CDR3 totals 11 residues. The CDR3: CSVRQRYEQYF. CDR3 DNA: TGCAGCGTCCGACAGCGTTACGAGCAGTACTTC.

CDR3 bases: TGCGCCAGCAGCTTGGGGGCTAGCGGAGATCCCACAGATACGCAGTATTTT. Its translation is CASSLGASGDPTDTQYF. This chain joins TRBV5-1 and TRBJ2-3; 7 bases align to TRBD2. Trimming took 0 bases from V and 2 from J; bases not matched to a gene: 9. Germline-derived CDR1 and CDR2 are SGHRS and YFSETQ. This CDR3 is built from 17 residues. The full variable domain, completed using reference TRBV5-1 and TRBJ2-3, is KAGVTQTPRYLIKTRGQQVTLSCSPISGHRSVSWYQQTPGQGLQFLFEYFSETQRNKGNFPGRFSGRQFSNSRSEMNVSTLELGDSALYLCASSLGASGDPTDTQYFGPGTRLTVL.

This clonotype was recorded at least ten times. The genes are TRBV9 and TRBJ1-2; 7 positions agree with TRBD1. V was pared by 4 bases and J by 2 bases, with 5 bases of the junction left unmatched. Per germline, CDR1 SGDLS and CDR2 YYNGEE. The CDR3 covers 14 residues. The CDR3 protein is CASSPGGQNYGYTF. CDR3 DNA sequence: TGTGCCAGCAGCCCTGGGGGACAGAACTATGGCTACACCTTC.